The rows below give T cell receptor beta chains drawn from one sample of a study of T cells in Graves' hyperthyroidism and ophthalmopathy. TCRdb re-called the multiplex PCR reads through MiXCR, storing one row per CDR3 protein. The table lists 700,000 or so distinct CDR3 sequences, more than 14% of them singletons, with around 12% in the top ten. Sequenced input: blood. These receptors were obtained from a woman in her 50s with Graves' ophthalmopathy. Both conserved end residues are part of each CDR3. A D gene is named only where the DNA matches it firmly. For some rows the clone size is stated as once, few or many, or as a class when expanded; others skip it.

TRBD2 TRBJ2-7 many TRBV28 15 CASSKQGLAGEEQYF TGTGCCAGCAGTAAACAGGGACTAGCGGGAGAAGAGCAGTACTTC
- TRBJ2-2 few TRBV6-2/TRBV6-3 14 CASKGSGSTGELFF TGTGCCAGCAAGGGCTCCGGAAGTACCGGGGAGCTGTTTTTT
- TRBJ1-1 many TRBV20-1 13 CSARIPQGAEAFF TGCAGCGCCAGAATCCCCCAAGGGGCTGAAGCTTTCTTT
TRBD1 TRBJ2-7 many TRBV10-3 14 CAIRKTGLVDEQYF TGTGCCATCAGAAAGACAGGGCTCGTGGACGAGCAGTACTTC
TRBD1 TRBJ1-2 many TRBV6-1 14 CASDTGTANYGYTF TGTGCCAGTGATACCGGGACAGCCAACTATGGCTACACCTTC
- TRBJ1-5 - TRBV24-1 14 CATSDPTRSQPQHF TGTGCCACCAGTGACCCTACAAGGAGTCAGCCCCAGCATTTT
- TRBJ2-7 - TRBV10-3 11 CAISSSYEQYF TGTGCCATCAGTTCCTCCTACGAGCAGTACTTC
- TRBJ2-1 few TRBV6-2/TRBV6-3 19 CASSYYSGQGGGARHEQFF TGTGCCAGCAGTTACTACTCCGGGCAAGGGGGAGGAGCGAGACATGAGCAGTTCTTC
TRBD2 TRBJ2-5 many TRBV6-1 16 CASSISGRRGQETQYF TGTGCCAGCAGCATTAGCGGGAGAAGGGGGCAAGAGACCCAGTACTTC
TRBD2 TRBJ2-3 many TRBV2 12 CASTGLARTQYF TGTGCCAGCACCGGACTAGCTCGTACGCAGTATTTT
- TRBJ1-1 many TRBV30 12 CAWSRGAGEAFF TGTGCCTGGAGTCGGGGGGCGGGTGAAGCTTTCTTT
- TRBJ1-1 - TRBV7-2 13 CASSSIDGGPAFF TGTGCCAGCAGCTCGATTGATGGGGGGCCGGCTTTCTTT
TRBD2 TRBJ2-1 few TRBV7-2 18 CASSWGAVGLAGDNEQFF TGCGCCAGCAGCTGGGGGGCAGTGGGACTAGCGGGAGATAATGAGCAGTTCTTC
TRBD1 TRBJ1-1 - TRBV6-4 14 CASRQTGMNTEAFF TGTGCCAGCAGACAGACAGGGATGAACACTGAAGCTTTCTTT
- TRBJ1-1 many TRBV12-3/TRBV12-4 14 CASTSRVVGTEAFF TGTGCCAGCACCTCCCGGGTGGTTGGGACTGAAGCTTTCTTT
TRBD2 TRBJ2-7 many TRBV11-2 15 CASSPWTSGSYEQYF TGTGCCAGCAGCCCGTGGACTAGCGGGAGCTACGAGCAGTACTTC
TRBD1 TRBJ1-2 few TRBV27 15 CASQDRGALHYGYTF TGTGCCAGCCAGGACAGGGGTGCTTTGCACTATGGCTACACCTTC
TRBD1 TRBJ2-7 many TRBV2 13 CASSAPGGREQYF TGTGCCAGCAGTGCCCCAGGGGGCCGCGAGCAGTACTTC
- TRBJ1-1 many TRBV7-9 15 CASSLSSGGLTEAFF TGTGCCAGCAGCTTATCTTCCGGGGGGCTCACTGAAGCTTTCTTT
- TRBJ1-1 many TRBV5-5 12 CASNGGLSEAFF TGTGCCAGCAACGGAGGCTTATCTGAAGCTTTCTTT
TRBD1 TRBJ1-1 many TRBV5-1 13 CASRRTTGFEAFF TGCGCCAGCAGACGGACGACAGGGTTTGAAGCTTTCTTT
TRBD1 TRBJ2-2 few TRBV29-1 13 CSVPTGGSGELFF TGCAGCGTTCCAACAGGGGGGTCCGGGGAGCTGTTTTTT
TRBD2 TRBJ2-7 many TRBV3-1 15 CASSQDILAGDEQYF TGTGCCAGCAGCCAAGATATCCTAGCGGGAGACGAGCAGTACTTC
TRBD2 TRBJ2-1 many TRBV11-2 14 CASSLELASNEQFF TGTGCCAGCAGCTTAGAACTAGCGTCCAATGAGCAGTTCTTC
TRBD1 TRBJ1-1 - TRBV12-3/TRBV12-4 17 CASSLSGTGHFNTEAFF TGTGCCAGCAGCCTATCCGGGACAGGGCACTTCAACACTGAAGCTTTCTTT
- TRBJ2-1 many TRBV28 14 CASRDTSSYNEQFF TGTGCCAGCAGGGACACAAGCTCCTACAATGAGCAGTTCTTC
- TRBJ2-2 many TRBV7-2 14 CASSLDSYTGELFF TGTGCCAGCAGCTTAGACTCATACACCGGGGAGCTGTTTTTT
- TRBJ1-2 - TRBV29-1 11 CSVWQGYGYTF TGCAGCGTCTGGCAGGGGTACGGCTACACCTTC
TRBD2 TRBJ2-4 many TRBV6-1 14 CASSEIGLAPVQYF TGTGCCAGCAGTGAAATAGGACTAGCCCCAGTTCAGTACTTC
TRBD1 TRBJ1-2 many TRBV11-2 16 CASSRGTGGRRDGYTF TGTGCCAGCAGCCGCGGGACAGGGGGCCGTCGTGATGGCTACACCTTC
- TRBJ2-1 many TRBV5-1 15 CASSVDTSSYNEQFF TGCGCCAGCAGCGTCGACACTAGTTCCTACAATGAGCAGTTCTTC
- TRBJ2-1 - TRBV25-1 17 CASSSGYSGVSYNEQFF TGTGCCAGCAGTTCTGGTTATAGCGGAGTCTCCTACAATGAGCAGTTCTTC
TRBD1 TRBJ1-1 many TRBV12-3/TRBV12-4 14 CASSQTGGLTEAFF TGTGCCAGCAGTCAAACAGGGGGCCTCACTGAAGCTTTCTTT
TRBD2 TRBJ2-3 many TRBV10-3 15 CAISVGLGGTDTQYF TGTGCCATCAGTGTGGGACTAGGGGGTACAGATACGCAGTATTTT
TRBD2 TRBJ2-5 many TRBV7-8 17 CASSPLGTSGVQETQYF TGTGCCAGCAGCCCCTTGGGCACTAGCGGGGTCCAAGAGACCCAGTACTTC
TRBD1 TRBJ1-5 many TRBV6-2/TRBV6-3 16 CASSPGTGVGNQPQHF TGTGCCAGCAGTCCCGGGACAGGGGTTGGCAATCAGCCCCAGCATTTT
TRBD2 TRBJ2-1 many TRBV18 17 CASSPKTIAGGHNEQFF TGTGCCAGCTCACCGAAGACTATAGCGGGAGGCCACAATGAGCAGTTCTTC
TRBD2 TRBJ2-7 - TRBV5-1 17 CASSLAGLAGATYEQYF TGCGCCAGCAGCTTGGCCGGACTAGCGGGAGCCACCTACGAGCAGTACTTC
- TRBJ2-2 few TRBV9 16 CASSVEVGPYTGELFF TGTGCCAGCAGCGTAGAAGTGGGGCCCTACACCGGGGAGCTGTTTTTT
- TRBJ2-2 many TRBV28 17 CASSSFRDTPNTGELFF TGTGCCAGCAGTTCTTTCCGGGACACCCCGAACACCGGGGAGCTGTTTTTT
TRBD2 TRBJ2-1 - TRBV20-1 14 CSAGASGSGYEQFF TGCAGTGCTGGAGCTAGCGGGAGCGGCTATGAGCAGTTCTTC
- TRBJ1-1 - TRBV18 14 CASSPETANTEAFF TGTGCCAGCTCACCGGAGACAGCAAACACTGAAGCTTTCTTT
TRBD1 TRBJ2-7 few TRBV29-1 14 CSVDGTGGSYEQYF TGCAGCGTAGACGGGACAGGAGGCTCCTACGAGCAGTACTTC
- TRBJ1-1 many TRBV7-3 13 CASSSYKNTEAFF TGTGCCAGCAGCTCATACAAGAACACTGAAGCTTTCTTT
- TRBJ1-5 many TRBV28 14 CASSSPSRNQPQHF TGTGCCAGCAGTAGCCCGTCCCGTAATCAGCCCCAGCATTTT
- TRBJ2-3 - TRBV27 16 CASSLLATPLTDTQYF TGTGCCAGCAGTTTATTGGCTACTCCTCTCACAGATACGCAGTATTTT
TRBD2 TRBJ2-1 many TRBV29-1 10 CSVGLAELFF TGCAGCGTTGGACTAGCGGAGTTGTTCTTC
TRBD1 TRBJ2-1 many TRBV7-3 17 CASSLKWGQGTYNEQFF TGTGCCAGCAGCTTAAAGTGGGGACAGGGTACCTACAATGAGCAGTTCTTC
- TRBJ2-5 many TRBV7-6 14 CASSSRRTQETQYF TGTGCCAGCAGCTCCAGACGCACCCAAGAGACCCAGTACTTC
- TRBJ2-5 many TRBV7-2 16 CASSLRLGTGKETQYF TGTGCCAGCAGTTTAAGGCTCGGGACGGGTAAAGAGACCCAGTACTTC
TRBD1 TRBJ1-1 - TRBV5-1 17 CASSWGGTGGGRTEAFF TGCGCCAGCAGCTGGGGGGGGACAGGGGGCGGACGCACTGAAGCTTTCTTT
- TRBJ2-1 few TRBV19 16 CASSIRGPRAYNEQFF TGTGCCAGTAGTATTCGCGGACCTCGGGCCTACAATGAGCAGTTCTTC
- TRBJ2-5 many TRBV2 13 CANRDRVKETQYF TGTGCCAACCGGGACCGGGTCAAAGAGACCCAGTACTTC
- TRBJ2-5 - TRBV29-1 12 CSVDLPQETQHF TGCAGCGTTGATCTCCCCCAAGAGACCCAGCACTTC